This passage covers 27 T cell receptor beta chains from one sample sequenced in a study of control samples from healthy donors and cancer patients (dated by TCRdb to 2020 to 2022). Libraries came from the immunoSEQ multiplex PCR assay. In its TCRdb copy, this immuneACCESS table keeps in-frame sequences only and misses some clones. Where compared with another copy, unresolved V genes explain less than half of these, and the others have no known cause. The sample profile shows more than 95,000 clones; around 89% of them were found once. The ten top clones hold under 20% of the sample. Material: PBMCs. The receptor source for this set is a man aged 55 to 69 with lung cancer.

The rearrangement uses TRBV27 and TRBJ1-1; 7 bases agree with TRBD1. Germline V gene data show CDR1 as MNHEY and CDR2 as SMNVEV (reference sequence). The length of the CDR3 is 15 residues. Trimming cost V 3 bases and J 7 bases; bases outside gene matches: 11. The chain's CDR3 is CASSLSGGRVVEAFF. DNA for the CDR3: TGTGCCAGCAGTTTGTCAGGGGGTAGGGTGGTTGAAGCTTTCTTT.

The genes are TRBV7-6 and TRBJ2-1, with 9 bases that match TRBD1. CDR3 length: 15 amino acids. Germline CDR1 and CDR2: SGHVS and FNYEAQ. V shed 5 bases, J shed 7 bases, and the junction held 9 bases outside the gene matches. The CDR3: CASSAGTGSGNEQFF. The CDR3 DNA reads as TGTGCCAGCAGCGCCGGGACAGGGAGTGGGAATGAGCAGTTCTTC.

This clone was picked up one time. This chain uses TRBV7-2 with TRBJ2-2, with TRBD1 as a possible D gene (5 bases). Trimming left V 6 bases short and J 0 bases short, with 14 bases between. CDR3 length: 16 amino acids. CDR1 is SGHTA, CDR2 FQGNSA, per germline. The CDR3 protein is CASSQTVLANTGELFF. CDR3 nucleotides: TGTGCCAGCAGTCAGACAGTACTTGCGAACACCGGGGAGCTGTTTTTT.

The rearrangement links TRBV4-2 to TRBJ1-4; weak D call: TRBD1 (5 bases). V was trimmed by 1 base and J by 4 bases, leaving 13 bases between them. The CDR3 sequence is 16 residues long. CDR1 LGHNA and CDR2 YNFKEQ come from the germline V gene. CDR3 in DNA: TGTGCCAGCAGCCAAGGGGTCGGGACGGATAATGAAAAACTGTTTTTT. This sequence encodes CASSQGVGTDNEKLFF.

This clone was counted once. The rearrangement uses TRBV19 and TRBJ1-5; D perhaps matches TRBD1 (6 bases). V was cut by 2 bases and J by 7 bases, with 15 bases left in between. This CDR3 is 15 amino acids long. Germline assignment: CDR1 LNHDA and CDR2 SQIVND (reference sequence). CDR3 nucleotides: TGTGCCAGTAGTATAATAACCTCCGGGGGCCAGCCCCAGCATTTT. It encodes CASSIITSGGQPQHF.

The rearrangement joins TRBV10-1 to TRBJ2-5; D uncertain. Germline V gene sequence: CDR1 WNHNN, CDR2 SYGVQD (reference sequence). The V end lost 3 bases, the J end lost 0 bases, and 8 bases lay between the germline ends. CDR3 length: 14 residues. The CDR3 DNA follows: TGCGCCAGCAGTGAAACAGCCTACCAAGAGACCCAGTACTTC. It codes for CASSETAYQETQYF.

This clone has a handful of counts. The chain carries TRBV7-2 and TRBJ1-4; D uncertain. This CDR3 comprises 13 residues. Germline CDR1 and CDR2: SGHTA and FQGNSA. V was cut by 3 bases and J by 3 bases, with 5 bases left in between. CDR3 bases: TGTGCCAGCAGCTTTACGCCTAATGAAAAACTGTTTTTT. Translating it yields CASSFTPNEKLFF. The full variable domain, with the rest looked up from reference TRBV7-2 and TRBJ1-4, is GAGVSQSPSNKVTEKGKDVELRCDPISGHTALYWYRQSLGQGLEFLIYFQGNSAPDKSGLPSDRFSAERTGGSVSTLTIQRTQQEDSAVYLCASSFTPNEKLFFGSGTQLSVL.

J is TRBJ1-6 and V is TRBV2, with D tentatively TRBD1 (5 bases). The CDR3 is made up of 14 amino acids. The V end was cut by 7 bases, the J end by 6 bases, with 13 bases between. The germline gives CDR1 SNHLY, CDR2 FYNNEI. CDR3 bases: TGTGCCAGCACCGCCCGACAGATTAATTCACCCCTCCACTTT. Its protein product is CASTARQINSPLHF. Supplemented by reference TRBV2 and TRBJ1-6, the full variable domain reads EPEVTQTPSHQVTQMGQEVILRCVPISNHLYFYWYRQILGQKVEFLVSFYNNEISEKSEIFDDQFSVERPDGSNFTLKIRSTKLEDSAMYFCASTARQINSPLHFGNGTRLTVT.

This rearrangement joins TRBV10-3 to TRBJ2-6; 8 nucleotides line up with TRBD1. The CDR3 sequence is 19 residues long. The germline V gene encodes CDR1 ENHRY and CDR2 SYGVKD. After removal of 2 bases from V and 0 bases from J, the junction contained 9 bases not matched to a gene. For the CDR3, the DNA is TGTGCCATCAGTGAGGGCAGGGGGCTTGAACTCTCTGGGGCCAACGTCCTGACTTTC. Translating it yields CAISEGRGLELSGANVLTF.

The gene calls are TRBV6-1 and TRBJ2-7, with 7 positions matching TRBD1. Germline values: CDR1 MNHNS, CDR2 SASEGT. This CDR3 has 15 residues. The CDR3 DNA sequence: TGTGCCAGCAGTAAAGCCCGGACAGGAACCTACGAGCAGTACGTC. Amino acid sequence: CASSKARTGTYEQYV.

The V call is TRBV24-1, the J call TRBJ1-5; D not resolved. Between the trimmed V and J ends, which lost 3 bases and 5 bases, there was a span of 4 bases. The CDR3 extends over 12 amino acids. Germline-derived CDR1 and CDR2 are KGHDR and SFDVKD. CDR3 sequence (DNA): TGTGCCACCAGTGATGATTATCAGCCCCAGCATTTT. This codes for CATSDDYQPQHF.

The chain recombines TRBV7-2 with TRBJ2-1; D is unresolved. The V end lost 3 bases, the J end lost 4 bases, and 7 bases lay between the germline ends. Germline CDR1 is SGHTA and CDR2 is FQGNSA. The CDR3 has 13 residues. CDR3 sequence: CASSFSRYNEQFF. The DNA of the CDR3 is TGTGCCAGCAGCTTTTCGCGGTACAATGAGCAGTTCTTC.

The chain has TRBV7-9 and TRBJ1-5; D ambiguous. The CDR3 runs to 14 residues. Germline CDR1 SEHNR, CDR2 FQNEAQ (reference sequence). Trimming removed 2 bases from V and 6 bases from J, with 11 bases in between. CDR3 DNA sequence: TGTGCCAGCAGCTTATCCGTGGTGGGTCAGCCCCAGCATTTT. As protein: CASSLSVVGQPQHF.

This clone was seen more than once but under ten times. The CDR3 loop is CATSDPVPGQGHSTDTQYF. DNA of the CDR3: TGTGCCACCAGTGATCCGGTCCCGGGACAGGGGCATAGCACAGATACGCAGTATTTT. V usage is TRBV24-1 and J usage is TRBJ2-3, with 10 bases matching TRBD1. The CDR3 length is 19 residues. V was clipped by 3 bases and J by 0 bases; unmatched bases: 11. The V gene's germline CDR1 is KGHDR and CDR2 SFDVKD.

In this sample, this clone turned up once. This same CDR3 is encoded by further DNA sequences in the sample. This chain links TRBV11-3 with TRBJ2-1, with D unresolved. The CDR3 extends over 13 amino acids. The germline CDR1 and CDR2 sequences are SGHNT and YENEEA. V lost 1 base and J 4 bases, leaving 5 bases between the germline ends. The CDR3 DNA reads TGTGCCAGCAGCTTAGGATTATACAATGAGCAGTTCTTC. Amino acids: CASSLGLYNEQFF.

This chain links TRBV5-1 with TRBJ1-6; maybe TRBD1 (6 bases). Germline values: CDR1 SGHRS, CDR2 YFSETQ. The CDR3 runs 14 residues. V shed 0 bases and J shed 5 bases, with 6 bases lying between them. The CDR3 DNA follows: TGCGCCAGCAGCTTGGGACAGGATAATTCACCCCTCCACTTT. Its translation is CASSLGQDNSPLHF.

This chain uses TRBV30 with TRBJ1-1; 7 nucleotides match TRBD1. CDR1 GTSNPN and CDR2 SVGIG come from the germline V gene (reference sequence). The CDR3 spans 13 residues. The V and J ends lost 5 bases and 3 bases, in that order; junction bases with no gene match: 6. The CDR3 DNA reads TGTGCCTGGGCCGACAGGGCCGACACTGAAGCTTTCTTT. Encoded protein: CAWADRADTEAFF.

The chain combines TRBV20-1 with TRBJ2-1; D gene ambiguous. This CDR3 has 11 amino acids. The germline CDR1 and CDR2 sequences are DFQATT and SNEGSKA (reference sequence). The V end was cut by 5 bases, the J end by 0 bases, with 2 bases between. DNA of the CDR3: TGCAGTGCTCACTCCTACAATGAGCAGTTCTTC. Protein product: CSAHSYNEQFF.

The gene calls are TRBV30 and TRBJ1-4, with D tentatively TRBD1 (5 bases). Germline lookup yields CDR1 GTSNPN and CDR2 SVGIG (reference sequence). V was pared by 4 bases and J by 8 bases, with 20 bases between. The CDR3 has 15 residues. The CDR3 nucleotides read TGTGCCTGGACCCTACATCCAGGAGGGGAGGAAAAACTGTTTTTT. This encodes CAWTLHPGGEEKLFF.

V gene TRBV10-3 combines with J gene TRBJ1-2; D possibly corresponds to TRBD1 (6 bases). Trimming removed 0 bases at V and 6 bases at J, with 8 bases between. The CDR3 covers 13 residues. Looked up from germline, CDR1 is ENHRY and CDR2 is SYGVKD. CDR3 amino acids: CAISESQGNGYTF. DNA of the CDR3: TGTGCCATCAGTGAGTCACAGGGAAATGGCTACACCTTC.

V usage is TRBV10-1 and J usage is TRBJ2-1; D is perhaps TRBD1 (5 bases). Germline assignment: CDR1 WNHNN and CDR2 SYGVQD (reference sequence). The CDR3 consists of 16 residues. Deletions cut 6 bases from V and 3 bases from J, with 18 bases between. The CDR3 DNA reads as TGCGCCAGCAGCGACCGGGCTGGGGCCCTCTACAATGAGCAGTTCTTC. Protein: CASSDRAGALYNEQFF.

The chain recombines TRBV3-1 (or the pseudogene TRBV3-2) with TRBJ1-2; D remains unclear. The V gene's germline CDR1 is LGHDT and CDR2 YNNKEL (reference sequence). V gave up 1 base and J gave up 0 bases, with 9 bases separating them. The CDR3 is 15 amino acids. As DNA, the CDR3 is TGTGCCAGCAGCCAAGGCTGGGTGACTAACTATGGCTACACCTTC. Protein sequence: CASSQGWVTNYGYTF.

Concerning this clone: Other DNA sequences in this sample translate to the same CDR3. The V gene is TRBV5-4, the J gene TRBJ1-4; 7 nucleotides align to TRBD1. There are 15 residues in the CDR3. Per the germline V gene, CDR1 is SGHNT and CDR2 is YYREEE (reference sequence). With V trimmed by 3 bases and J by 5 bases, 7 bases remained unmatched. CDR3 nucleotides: TGTGCCAGCAGCTCAAACAGGGGTCTAAATGAAAAACTGTTTTTT. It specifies CASSSNRGLNEKLFF.

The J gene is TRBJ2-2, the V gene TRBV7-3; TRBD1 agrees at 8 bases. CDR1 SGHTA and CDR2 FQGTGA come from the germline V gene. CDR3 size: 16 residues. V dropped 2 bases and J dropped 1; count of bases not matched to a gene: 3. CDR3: CASSLYGTGNTGELFF. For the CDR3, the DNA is TGTGCCAGCAGCTTATATGGGACAGGGAACACCGGGGAGCTGTTTTTT.

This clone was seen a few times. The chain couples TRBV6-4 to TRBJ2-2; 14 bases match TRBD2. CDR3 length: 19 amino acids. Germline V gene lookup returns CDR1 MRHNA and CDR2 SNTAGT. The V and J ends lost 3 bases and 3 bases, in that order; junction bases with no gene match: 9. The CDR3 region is CASSEGGLAGEQHTGELFF. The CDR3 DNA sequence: TGTGCCAGCAGTGAAGGGGGACTAGCGGGGGAGCAGCACACCGGGGAGCTGTTTTTT.

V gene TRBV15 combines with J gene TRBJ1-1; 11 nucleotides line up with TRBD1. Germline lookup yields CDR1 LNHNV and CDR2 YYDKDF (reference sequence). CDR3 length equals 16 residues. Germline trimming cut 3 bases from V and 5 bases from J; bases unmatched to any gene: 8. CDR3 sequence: CATSRDRGRVGTEAFF. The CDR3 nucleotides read TGTGCCACCAGCAGGGACAGGGGGCGGGTTGGGACTGAAGCTTTCTTT.

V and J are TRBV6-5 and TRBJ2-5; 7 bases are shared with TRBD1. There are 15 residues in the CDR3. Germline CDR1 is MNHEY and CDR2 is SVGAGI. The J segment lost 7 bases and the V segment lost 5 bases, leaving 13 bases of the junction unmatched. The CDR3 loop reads CASSRGLQGMGTQYF. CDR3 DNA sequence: TGTGCCAGCAGTAGGGGTTTACAGGGGATGGGGACCCAGTACTTC.